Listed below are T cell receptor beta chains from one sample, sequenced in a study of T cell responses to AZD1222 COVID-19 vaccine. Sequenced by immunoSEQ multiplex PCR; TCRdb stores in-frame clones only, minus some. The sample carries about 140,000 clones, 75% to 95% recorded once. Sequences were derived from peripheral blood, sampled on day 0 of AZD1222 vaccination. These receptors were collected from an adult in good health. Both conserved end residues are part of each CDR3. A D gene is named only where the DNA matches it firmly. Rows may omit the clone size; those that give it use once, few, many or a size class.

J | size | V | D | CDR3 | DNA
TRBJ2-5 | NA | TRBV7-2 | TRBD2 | CASSARGSGGRRAQYF | TGTGCCAGCAGCGCCCGTGGGAGCGGGGGGCGGAGGGCCCAGTACTTC
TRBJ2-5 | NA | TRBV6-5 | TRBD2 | CASSSGGETQYF | TGTGCCAGCAGTTCCGGGGGGGAGACCCAGTACTTC
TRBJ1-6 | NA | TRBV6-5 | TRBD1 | CASIRQGENGLHF | TGTGCCAGCATACGACAGGGCGAAAACGGCCTCCACTTT
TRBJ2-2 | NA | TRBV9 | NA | CASSVDLGDGTGELFF | TGTGCCAGCAGCGTAGATTTGGGGGATGGGACCGGGGAGCTGTTTTTT
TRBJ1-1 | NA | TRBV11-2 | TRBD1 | CASSGGQGWGTEAFF | TGTGCCAGCAGCGGGGGACAGGGGTGGGGCACTGAAGCTTTCTTT
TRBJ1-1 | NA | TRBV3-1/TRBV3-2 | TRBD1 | CASSQGAGTEAFF | TGTGCCAGCAGTCAGGGGGCGGGCACTGAAGCTTTCTTT
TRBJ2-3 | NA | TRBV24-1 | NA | CATSVAGDTDTQYF | TGTGCCACCAGTGTTGCAGGAGACACAGATACGCAGTATTTT
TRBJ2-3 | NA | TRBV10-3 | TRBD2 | CAISPGLAVTDTQYF | TGTGCCATCAGTCCGGGACTAGCGGTTACAGATACGCAGTATTTT
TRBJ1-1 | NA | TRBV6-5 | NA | CASRTAGEGTEAFF | TGTGCCAGCAGGACGGCCGGGGAAGGCACTGAAGCTTTCTTT
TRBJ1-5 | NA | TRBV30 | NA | CAWSVPTDLSNQPQHF | TGTGCCTGGAGTGTACCGACAGATCTTAGCAATCAGCCCCAGCATTTT
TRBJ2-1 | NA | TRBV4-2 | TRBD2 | CASSQETSGGNSNEQFF | TGTGCCAGCAGCCAAGAGACTAGCGGGGGGAATTCCAATGAGCAGTTCTTC
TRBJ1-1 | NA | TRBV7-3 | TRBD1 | CASSGQGRPDLNTEAFF | TGTGCCAGCAGCGGACAGGGACGACCCGACTTGAACACTGAAGCTTTCTTT
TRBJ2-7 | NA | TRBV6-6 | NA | CASSYSKGGSYEQYF | TGTGCCAGCAGTTACTCGAAAGGGGGCTCCTACGAGCAGTACTTC
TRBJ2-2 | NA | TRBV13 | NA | CASSSPPNTGELFF | TGTGCCAGCAGCTCTCCTCCCAACACCGGGGAGCTGTTTTTT
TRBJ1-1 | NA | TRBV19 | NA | CASSSGTIPPEAFF | TGTGCCAGTAGTTCCGGGACAATCCCCCCTGAAGCTTTCTTT
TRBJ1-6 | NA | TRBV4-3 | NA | CASSQDYSYNSPLHF | TGCGCCAGCAGCCAAGACTACAGTTATAATTCACCCCTCCACTTT
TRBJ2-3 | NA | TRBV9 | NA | CASSVSGATDTQYF | TGTGCCAGCAGCGTATCGGGAGCGACAGATACGCAGTATTTT
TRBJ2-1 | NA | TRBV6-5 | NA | CASSYGDEQFF | TGTGCCAGCAGTTACGGGGATGAGCAGTTCTTC
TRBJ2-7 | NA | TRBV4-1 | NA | CASSQGLILVPNEQYF | TGCGCCAGCAGCCAAGGTCTGATCCTGGTCCCCAACGAGCAGTACTTC
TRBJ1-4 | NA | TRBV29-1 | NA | CSVAAGWATNEKLFF | TGCAGCGTGGCGGCGGGGTGGGCAACTAATGAAAAACTGTTTTTT
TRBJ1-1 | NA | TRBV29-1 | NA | CSVLFRGNTEAFF | TGCAGCGTTCTCTTTAGGGGGAACACTGAAGCTTTCTTT
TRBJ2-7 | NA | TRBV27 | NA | CASRGRWGNYEQYF | TGTGCCAGCAGGGGTAGGTGGGGGAACTACGAGCAGTACTTC
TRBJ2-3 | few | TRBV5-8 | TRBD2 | CASGSGTSGGSPSTDTQYF | TGTGCCAGCGGATCCGGGACTAGCGGGGGGTCCCCCTCCACAGATACGCAGTATTTT
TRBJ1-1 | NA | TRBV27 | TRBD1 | CASSFQTGGNTEAFF | TGTGCCAGCAGTTTCCAGACAGGGGGGAACACTGAAGCTTTCTTT
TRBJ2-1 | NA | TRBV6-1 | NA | CASSEAHEAYNEQFF | TGTGCCAGCAGTGAAGCTCACGAGGCCTACAATGAGCAGTTCTTC
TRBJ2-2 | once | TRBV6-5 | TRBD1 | CASGTGGVSGELFF | TGTGCCAGCGGGACAGGGGGCGTGTCTGGGGAGCTGTTTTTT
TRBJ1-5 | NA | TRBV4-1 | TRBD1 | CASSQRQGGQPQHF | TGCGCCAGCAGCCAACGACAGGGAGGACAGCCCCAGCATTTT
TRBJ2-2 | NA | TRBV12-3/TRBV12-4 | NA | CASSPSGTGELFF | TGTGCCAGCAGTCCCAGCGGCACCGGGGAGCTGTTTTTT
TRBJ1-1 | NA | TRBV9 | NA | CASSVGRRTGAFF | TGTGCCAGCAGCGTAGGACGACGAACGGGTGCTTTCTTT
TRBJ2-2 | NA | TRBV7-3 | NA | CASSLSAGAGLFF | TGTGCCAGCAGCTTAAGTGCGGGCGCTGGGCTGTTTTTT
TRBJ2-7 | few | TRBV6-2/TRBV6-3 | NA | CASSLWDTGEMQYF | TGTGCCAGCAGCCTATGGGACACCGGTGAGATGCAGTACTTC
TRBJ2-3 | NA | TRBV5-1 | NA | CASSSEPRTDTQYF | TGCGCCAGCAGCTCGGAGCCCCGGACAGATACGCAGTATTTT
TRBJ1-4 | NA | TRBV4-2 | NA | CASSQEGATNEKLFF | TGTGCCAGCAGCCAAGAGGGGGCAACTAATGAAAAACTGTTTTTT
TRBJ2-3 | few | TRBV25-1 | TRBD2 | CASSPGTSGRVDTQYF | TGTGCCAGCAGTCCCGGGACTAGCGGGAGGGTAGATACGCAGTATTTT
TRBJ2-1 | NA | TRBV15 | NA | CATSDPSGGDSSVQFF | TGTGCCACCAGCGATCCATCCGGGGGGGACAGTAGCGTGCAGTTCTTC
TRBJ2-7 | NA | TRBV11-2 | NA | CASSLGGGPYEQYF | TGTGCCAGCAGCTTAGGTGGCGGCCCCTACGAGCAGTACTTC
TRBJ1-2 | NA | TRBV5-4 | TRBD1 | CASSLDRGQNGYTF | TGTGCCAGCAGCTTAGACAGGGGGCAGAATGGCTACACCTTC
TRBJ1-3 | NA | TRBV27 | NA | CASSFNVKAGNTIYF | TGTGCCAGCAGTTTTAACGTTAAGGCAGGAAACACCATATATTTT
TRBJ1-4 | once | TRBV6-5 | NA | CASSYDGIELTEKLFF | TGTGCCAGCAGTTACGATGGGATCGAGCTTACTGAAAAACTGTTTTTT
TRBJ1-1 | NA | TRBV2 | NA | CASQGFDEAFF | TGTGCCAGTCAGGGGTTCGATGAAGCTTTCTTT
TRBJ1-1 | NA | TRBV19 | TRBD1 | CASERVQGAGINTEAFF | TGTGCCAGTGAGAGGGTACAGGGGGCTGGAATAAACACTGAAGCTTTCTTT
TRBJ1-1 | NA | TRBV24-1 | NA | CATSDIGPSNEAFF | TGTGCCACCAGTGATATCGGGCCATCTAATGAAGCTTTCTTT